This TCR beta chain came from a study of spatial heterogeneity in lung cancer. Across the study: The donor group consisted of around 66 patients who had untreated, early-stage non-small cell lung cancer.

V lost 4 bases and J 4 bases, leaving 11 bases between the germline ends. The CDR3 covers 13 residues. Germline values: CDR1 SGHAT, CDR2 FQNNGV. This clonotype was found a few times. The antigen is unknown. Study observations and caveats: Resection blood, more than follow-up blood, showed ubiquitous expanded tumor TCRs.

Time point given: blood at routine non-recurrence follow-up after resection. Whole RNA came from tumor, nontumor lung or frozen PBMC and was sequenced without being sorted. TCR cDNA molecules each had a unique molecular identifier. TCRdb processed the 5' RACE reads anew with MiXCR; each CDR3 protein has one entry. Of 110,000 or so distinct CDR3 sequences listed, 10% to 12% were seen once; the top ten hold 24%. This TCR derives from a female donor with early-stage non-small cell lung cancer. The V gene is TRBV11-2, the J gene TRBJ2-7; D assignment may be TRBD1 or TRBD2 (5 bases each). The sample in question was PBMCs, obtained at follow-up. CDR3 DNA sequence: TGTGCCAGCAGCTCCCCGGGACCATACGAGCAGTACTTC. The encoded protein is CASSSPGPYEQYF.